The 5 T cell receptor beta chains below were found in one sample sequenced in a study of shared clonotypes between healthy human individuals (dated by TCRdb to the early 2020s). The library was obtained by the immunoSEQ multiplex PCR assay. In TCRdb, the immuneACCESS table is reduced to in-frame sequences with V and J assigned. These tables do not hold every clone; where another copy was compared, an unresolved V gene accounts for under half, and the others remain unexplained. This sample has about 1.1 million clones in its table, and around three quarters of those were observed once. The leading ten clones occupy over 0.8% of the sample. Sample: memory CD4+ T cells from PBMCs. In the paper's terms, the cell subset or site label means: CD45RA-negative fraction. The receptors come from a man between 18 and 29 years old in good health. Some clones in this sample may be carry-over from other donors' samples.

V gene TRBV4-2 combines with J gene TRBJ2-1; 8 nucleotides line up with TRBD2. Looked up from germline, CDR1 is LGHNA and CDR2 is YNFKEQ. The V and J ends lost 2 bases and 0 bases, in that order; junction bases with no gene match: 3. This CDR3 has 16 amino acids. The DNA for the CDR3 is TGTGCCAGCAGCCAACCTAGCGGGTCCTCCTACAATGAGCAGTTCTTC. This translates into CASSQPSGSSYNEQFF.

This chain uses TRBV5-4 with TRBJ1-5; TRBD1 aligns across 7 bases. V lost 4 bases to trimming and J lost 9 bases; unmatched junction nucleotides: 13. Germline CDR1 SGHNT, CDR2 YYREEE (reference sequence). This CDR3 has 15 residues. CDR3 coding DNA: TGTGCCAGCAGCCCACCCGCAGGGGGGCCTTTGCCCCAGCATTTT. Translating gives CASSPPAGGPLPQHF.

The chain joins TRBV6-1 to TRBJ2-7, with unresolved D. Germline loops: CDR1 MNHNS, CDR2 SASEGT. Trimming took 7 bases from V and 1 from J, leaving 11 bases between them. The CDR3 totals 13 residues. The CDR3 protein is CASTKSLSYEQYF. Here the CDR3 DNA reads TGTGCCAGCACCAAGTCCCTTTCCTACGAGCAGTACTTC.

The rearrangement links TRBV5-4 to TRBJ2-6; D is possibly TRBD2 (5 bases). This CDR3 has 17 residues. CDR1 SGHNT and CDR2 YYREEE come from the germline V gene (reference sequence). V was pared by 4 bases and J by 2 bases, with 16 bases between. The CDR3 protein is CASSPGEGRAGANVLTF. The CDR3 nucleotides are TGTGCCAGCAGCCCGGGTGAGGGTAGGGCTGGGGCCAACGTCCTGACTTTC.

The chain has TRBV6-1 and TRBJ2-7, with D perhaps TRBD1 or TRBD2 (5 bases each). V was pared by 4 bases and J by 0 bases, with 13 bases between. Germline CDR1 and CDR2: MNHNS and SASEGT. This CDR3 comprises 15 residues. The DNA of the CDR3 is TGTGCCAGCAGTGTCCTCGGGGACCCCTCCTACGAGCAGTACTTC. Residues: CASSVLGDPSYEQYF.